A single sample is the source of the 8 T cell receptor beta chains below, sequenced in a study of glioma-infiltrating T cells after dendritic cell vaccination. Measured with immunoSEQ multiplex PCR; TCRdb has only the in-frame clones, and not every one. Of tens of thousands of clones listed, around 80% are singletons. Source: blood, taken before dendritic cell vaccination. Receptors originate from a human donor with glioblastoma.

The CDR3 region is CASSTGAPRGTEAFF. As DNA, the CDR3 is TGTGCCAGTAGTACAGGGGCGCCCAGGGGCACTGAAGCTTTCTTT. The chain joins TRBV19 to TRBJ1-1, with D maybe TRBD1 (6 bases). Germline-derived CDR1 and CDR2 are LNHDA and SQIVND (reference sequence). V was cut by 4 bases and J by 4 bases, with 16 bases left in between. The CDR3 totals 15 residues.

DNA for the CDR3: TGTGCCAGCAGTGAAGGGTGGGGGGGAGGAGAGACCCAGTACTTC. This gives the protein CASSEGWGGGETQYF. The chain is built from TRBV6-1 and TRBJ2-5, with 7 nucleotides matching TRBD2. The CDR3 totals 15 residues. Germline trimming cut 1 base from V and 4 bases from J; bases unmatched to any gene: 6. Germline CDR1 MNHNS, CDR2 SASEGT.

A few counts support this clone. This chain joins TRBV4-1 and TRBJ1-6; 11 positions agree with TRBD1. V dropped 4 bases and J dropped 9; count of bases not matched to a gene: 8. This CDR3 region has 16 residues. Germline CDR1 and CDR2: MGHRA and YSYEKL. This CDR3 is CASSPGQGAVGSPLHF. The CDR3 DNA follows: TGCGCCAGCAGCCCAGGACAGGGGGCGGTGGGTTCACCCCTCCACTTT.

The rearrangement uses TRBV7-6 and TRBJ2-2, with 7 bases that match TRBD2. The CDR3 runs 21 residues. Germline CDR1 is SGHVS and CDR2 is FNYEAQ. Trimming at V came to 2 bases and at J to 2 bases, leaving 20 bases not matched to a gene. The CDR3 DNA sequence: TGTGCCAGCAGCTTAAGGCATCGATCTGGTAGCGGGCGAATAAACACCGGGGAGCTGTTTTTT. This gives the protein CASSLRHRSGSGRINTGELFF.

The rearrangement uses TRBV18 and TRBJ2-7; 7 nucleotides line up with TRBD2. Trimming took 5 bases from V and 5 from J; bases not matched to a gene: 6. This CDR3 is 13 amino acids long. Looked up from germline, CDR1 is KGHSH and CDR2 is LQKENI. The DNA for the CDR3 is TGTGCCAGCTCAAGCCGGGGAGGGAACGAGCAGTACGTC. Amino acid sequence: CASSSRGGNEQYV.

The rearrangement uses TRBV7-3 and TRBJ1-1, with 12 bases lining up with TRBD1. CDR3 length: 17 amino acids. V lost 1 base and J lost 1; bases outside the gene matches: 4. The V gene's germline CDR1 is SGHTA and CDR2 FQGTGA. The CDR3 loop reads CASSLMGTGGGNTEAFF. The CDR3 DNA follows: TGTGCCAGCAGCTTAATGGGGACAGGGGGCGGGAACACTGAAGCTTTCTTT.

The chain couples TRBV15 to TRBJ2-1; D may be TRBD2 (6 bases). The germline gives CDR1 LNHNV, CDR2 YYDKDF (reference sequence). The CDR3 loop spans 14 amino acids. V gave up 5 bases and J gave up 5 bases, with 13 bases separating them. The CDR3 DNA reads TGTGCCACCAGCTCCACGACTAGAAACAATGAGCAGTTCTTC. Residues: CATSSTTRNNEQFF.

This clone was detected only once. This chain connects TRBV7-3 to TRBJ2-1; 12 bases align to TRBD2. The CDR3 is 16 amino acids. The germline V gene encodes CDR1 SGHTA and CDR2 FQGTGA. V shed 2 bases, J shed 9 bases, and the junction held 8 bases outside the gene matches. The CDR3 region is CASSLDGLAGKSEQFF. CDR3 DNA: TGTGCCAGCAGCTTAGATGGACTAGCGGGAAAGAGTGAGCAGTTCTTC.